This T cell receptor (beta chain) was sequenced in a study of control samples from healthy donors and cancer patients. This CDR3 contains 14 residues. V trimming: 5 bases; J trimming: 4 bases; junction bases outside the gene matches: 5. Germline V gene lookup returns CDR1 MDHEN and CDR2 SYDVKM. Profiling relied on immunoSEQ multiplex PCR, and the TCRdb table lists in-frame clones only, not all of them. The sample includes fewer than 65,000 clones, 75% to 90% seen only once; the top ten take over 9.5%. The clonotype was recovered from a man aged 70-80 years in good health. This chain links TRBV28 with TRBJ1-1, with 9 bases lining up with TRBD1. Source material: blood. The CDR3: CASSLTGGSTEAFF. CDR3 in DNA: TGTGCCAGCAGTCTGACAGGGGGAAGCACTGAAGCTTTCTTT. The entire variable domain, with the rest obtained from reference TRBV28 and TRBJ1-1, is as follows: DVKVTQSSRYLVKRTGEKVFLECVQDMDHENMFWYRQDPGLGLRLIYFSYDVKMKEKGDIPEGYSVSREKKERFSLILESASTNQTSMYLCASSLTGGSTEAFFGQGTRLTVV.